The present TCR beta chain was sequenced within a study of T cells in Graves' hyperthyroidism and ophthalmopathy. Amplified TCR beta CDR3 regions came from RNA transcripts. The HTBI set primed first-round TCR CDR3 RT-PCR. TCRdb passed the multiplex PCR reads through MiXCR, listing each CDR3 protein once. The top ten clones hold roughly 14% of a sample with fewer than 600,000 distinct CDR3 sequences, roughly 15% of them seen once. A word on this clonotype: A read error may account for a junction end that differs from germline.

Isolation of PBMCs was performed on 8 to 10 ml fresh peripheral blood. The sequenced sample was blood. The sequence was collected from a woman in her thirties or forties with Graves' hyperthyroidism.

The CDR3 sequence: CASGLEPGRGTEAFF. CDR3 in DNA: TGCGCCAGCGGCTTGGAACCTGGGCGCGGCACTGAAGCTTTCTTT. The V gene is TRBV5-1, the J gene TRBJ1-1; no clear D gene. This CDR3 is built from 15 residues. Germline lookup yields CDR1 SGHRS and CDR2 YFSETQ.